This T cell receptor beta chain was recovered during a study of CD8 T cells in ankylosing spondylitis. 5'-RACE, quantitative and with molecular barcodes, yielded the TCR beta libraries. TCRdb passed the 5' RACE reads through MiXCR, listing each CDR3 protein once. The sample lists 350,000 to 450,000 distinct CDR3 sequences, 25% to 30% occurring once. Study outcomes and limitations: In ankylosing spondylitis patients, matched synovial fluid reportedly showed significant enrichment of disease-linked clones. Blood from ankylosing spondylitis patients appeared to carry a characteristic roughly 8-variant TCR beta motif.

This clonotype appeared once. What it binds is not known. CDR1 DFQATT and CDR2 SNEGSKA come from the germline V gene (reference sequence). The germline V and J ends were trimmed by 0 bases and 6 bases, with 8 bases remaining between them. The CDR3 extends over 12 amino acids. The receptor comes from a male donor with ankylosing spondylitis. The sample comprised blood, either unsorted or a sorted T cell fraction (not recorded which). The V gene is TRBV20-1, the J gene TRBJ1-1; no clear D gene. DNA for the CDR3: TGCAGTGCTAGAGATTGGAGCGCTGAAGCTTTCTTT. Translation gives CSARDWSAEAFF.